This TCR beta chain came from a study of response to subunit inactivated influenza vaccine (dated by TCRdb to about 2018). With regard to the full study: Deep quantitative profiling of the T cell receptor repertoire was used in the study to follow responses to a trivalent subunit inactivated influenza vaccine. General study outcomes and caveats: The authors suggested that each seasonal influenza vaccination may recruit only a limited number of new T cells.

This clonotype was seen only a few times. Its antigen is currently not known. Sequence at one end of the junction differs from germline and may be a read error. Libraries were built with RT-PCR. Instrument used: Illumina HiSeq 2500. TCRdb reworked the public reads: Q25 trimming with fastp, MiXCR clone assembly, productive beta chains retained. Identical CDR3 proteins give one entry, which carries the most common genes and DNA. The table for this sample lists 600,000 to 700,000 distinct CDR3 sequences; 14% of them were counted only once. 7.5% to 8% of the sample belongs to the ten largest clones. The TCR was taken from a man aged 50-59 years who received an inactivated influenza vaccine. Donor details come from another sample of the same person, matched by shared clones. Sequencing used PBMCs from blood, obtained 14 days before vaccination.

The CDR3 loop reads CASRAGTDTQYF. The DNA sequence is TGTGCCAGCAGGGCAGGCACCGATACGCAGTATTTT. The rearrangement combines TRBV12-3 or TRBV12-4 with TRBJ2-3; the D gene cannot be named for sure. The CDR3 starts with the cysteine, ends with the phenylalanine, and has 12 residues. The entry retains the CDR3 DNA only, 36 bases that are in frame from base 1.